This T cell receptor beta chain was captured in a study of blood T cell repertoires in COVID-19. Profiling relied on immunoSEQ multiplex PCR, and the TCRdb table lists in-frame clones only, not all of them. The sample has 200,000 or so clones, roughly 92% seen once. The CDR3 covers 16 residues. The rearrangement joins TRBV21-1 to TRBJ2-7; the table's D call of TRBD2 was not tested on the DNA. TRBV21-1 corresponds to a pseudogene. The sequence derives from a man in his fifties or sixties with COVID-19, enrolled during active disease. Input material: peripheral blood. The CDR3 spells CASSSRLAVAPYEQYF. The CDR3 DNA reads as TGTGCCAGCAGCTCCCGACTAGCGGTCGCTCCCTACGAGCAGTACTTC.